The clone carrying this TCR beta chain was detected only a few times. The antigen is undetermined. Next came a second PCR, run for roughly 6 to 11 cycles, which used a sample-barcoded 5' primer along with a J-beta primer mix. A template-switch adaptor that had 12 random nucleotides put a tag on each cDNA molecule. TCRdb reprocessed the 5' RACE reads with MiXCR, giving one entry per CDR3 protein. Among 1.5 million to 2 million distinct CDR3 sequences listed, about 30% were seen once. This sample is drawn from a study of blood T cells in healthy people across ages. Healthy Caucasian individuals from Russia aged about 6 to 95 were enrolled as donors. V trimming: 2 bases; J trimming: 7 bases; junction bases outside the gene matches: 4. The germline V gene has CDR1 SGHRS and CDR2 YFSETQ. The CDR3 is 15 amino acids. Overall study findings and caveats: In these data, TCR beta diversity tracked strongly with naive T cell percentage.

This chain connects TRBV5-1 to TRBJ1-6; TRBD1 agrees at 9 bases. The receptor was isolated from a woman aged 25-40 years in good health. The source material was blood. The chain's CDR3 is CASSFKDRGNSPLHF. The DNA of the CDR3 is TGCGCCAGCAGCTTTAAGGACAGGGGCAATTCACCCCTCCACTTT.